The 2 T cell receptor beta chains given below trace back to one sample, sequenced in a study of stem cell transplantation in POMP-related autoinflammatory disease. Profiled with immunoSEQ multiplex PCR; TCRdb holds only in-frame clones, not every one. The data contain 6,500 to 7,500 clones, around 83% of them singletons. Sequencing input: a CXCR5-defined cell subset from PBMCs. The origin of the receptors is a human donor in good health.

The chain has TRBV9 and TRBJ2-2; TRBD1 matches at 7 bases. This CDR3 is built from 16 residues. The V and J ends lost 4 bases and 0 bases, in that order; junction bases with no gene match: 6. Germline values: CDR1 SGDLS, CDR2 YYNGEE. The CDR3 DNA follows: TGTGCCAGCAGCCTCATTCAGGGGGCGAACACCGGGGAGCTGTTTTTT. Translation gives CASSLIQGANTGELFF.

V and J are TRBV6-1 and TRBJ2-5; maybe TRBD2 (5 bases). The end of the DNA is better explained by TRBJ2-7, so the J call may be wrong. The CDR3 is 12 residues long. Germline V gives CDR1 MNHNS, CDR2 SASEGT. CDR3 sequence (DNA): TGTGCCAGCAGTGATTGGGAGCACGAGCAGTACTTC. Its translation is CASSDWEHEQYF.